This T cell receptor (beta chain) was documented in a study of siplizumab effects on memory and regulatory T cells. Notes on the study in general: The diversity of naive T cells seemed greater than that of memory cells, and their alloresponse contribution seemed major. Mappable alloreactive CD4+ clones came from Treg cells under 80% of the time on average with siplizumab, against roughly 29% in controls. Tregs proliferating in siplizumab cultures lacked confirmation of their suppressive function.

The V and J ends lost 6 bases and 9 bases respectively, with 17 bases between them. CDR3 length equals 13 residues. The V gene's germline CDR1 is MNHEY and CDR2 SVGAGI. For every sample, about 10^5 TCR templates were assayed. Clones were sequenced by immunoSEQ multiplex PCR, and TCRdb holds only the in-frame ones, with some missing. The table has more than 75,000 clones, 80% to 95% seen once. This clone has a single count. What it binds is unknown. This clonotype was sampled from a human donor in good health. The sample consisted of CD8+ T cells sorted from blood. J is TRBJ1-1 and V is TRBV6-5; D uncertain. The CDR3 region is CASSSFEGIQAFF. The DNA of the CDR3 is TGTGCCAGCAGCTCTTTCGAAGGGATACAAGCTTTCTTT.